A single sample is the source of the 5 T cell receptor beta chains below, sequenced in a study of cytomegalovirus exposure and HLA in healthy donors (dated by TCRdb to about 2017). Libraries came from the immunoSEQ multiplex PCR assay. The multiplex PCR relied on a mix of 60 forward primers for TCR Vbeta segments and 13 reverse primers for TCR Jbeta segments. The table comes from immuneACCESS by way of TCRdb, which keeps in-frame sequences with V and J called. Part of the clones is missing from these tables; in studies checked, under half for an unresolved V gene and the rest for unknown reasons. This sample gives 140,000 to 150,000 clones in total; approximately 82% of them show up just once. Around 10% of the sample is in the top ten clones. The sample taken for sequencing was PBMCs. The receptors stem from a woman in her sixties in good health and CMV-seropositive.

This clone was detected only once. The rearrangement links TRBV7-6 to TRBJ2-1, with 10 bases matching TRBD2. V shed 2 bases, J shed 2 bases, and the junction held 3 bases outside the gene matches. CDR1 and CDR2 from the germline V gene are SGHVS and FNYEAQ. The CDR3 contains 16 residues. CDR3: CASSLTSGVAYNEQFF. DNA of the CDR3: TGTGCCAGCAGCTTAACTAGCGGGGTTGCCTACAATGAGCAGTTCTTC.

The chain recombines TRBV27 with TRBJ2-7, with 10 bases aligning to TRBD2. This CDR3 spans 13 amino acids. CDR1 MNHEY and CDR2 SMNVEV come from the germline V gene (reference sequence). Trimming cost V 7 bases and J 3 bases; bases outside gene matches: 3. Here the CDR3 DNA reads TGTGCCAGCAAAGCGGGAGGGCGCTACGAGCAGTACTTC. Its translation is CASKAGGRYEQYF.

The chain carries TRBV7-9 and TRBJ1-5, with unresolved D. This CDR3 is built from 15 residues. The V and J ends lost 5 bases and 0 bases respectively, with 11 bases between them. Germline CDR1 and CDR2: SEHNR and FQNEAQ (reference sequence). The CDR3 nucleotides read TGTGCCAGCAGCCGATCCGGGTATAGCAATCAGCCCCAGCATTTT. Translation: CASSRSGYSNQPQHF.

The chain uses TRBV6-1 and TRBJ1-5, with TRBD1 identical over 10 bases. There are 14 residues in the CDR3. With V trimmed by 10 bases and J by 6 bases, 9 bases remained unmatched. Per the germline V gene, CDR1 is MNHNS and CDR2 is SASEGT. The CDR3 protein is CATSGQGGGQPQHF. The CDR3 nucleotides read TGTGCCACCAGCGGACAGGGGGGGGGTCAGCCCCAGCATTTT.

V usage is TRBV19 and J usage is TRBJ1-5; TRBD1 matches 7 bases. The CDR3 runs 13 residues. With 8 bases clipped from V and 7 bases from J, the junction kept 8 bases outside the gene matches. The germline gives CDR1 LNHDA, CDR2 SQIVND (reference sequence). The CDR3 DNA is TGTGCCAGTGCCGACAGGGACCAACAGCCCCAGCATTTT. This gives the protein CASADRDQQPQHF.